What follows describes a single T cell receptor beta chain. Each CDR3 protein gets one entry after TCRdb re-called the reads with MiXCR. This table has about 740,000 distinct CDR3 sequences, 35% to 40% appearing once. The data are from a study of T cell repertoires in cytomegalovirus infection. This CDR3 is 16 amino acids long. The germline CDR1 and CDR2 sequences are SGHRS and YFSETQ. J gave up 5 bases and V 4 bases, and 12 bases lay outside the gene matches. This TCR came from a human donor in good health (CMV status not recorded). Some clones in this sample may be carry-over from other donors' samples. Sequencing input: PBMCs. This chain connects TRBV5-1 to TRBJ1-1; 9 nucleotides align to TRBD1. CDR3 sequence: CASSSAGQGLRTEAFF. CDR3 DNA: TGCGCCAGCAGCAGTGCGGGACAGGGCCTTAGAACTGAAGCTTTCTTT.